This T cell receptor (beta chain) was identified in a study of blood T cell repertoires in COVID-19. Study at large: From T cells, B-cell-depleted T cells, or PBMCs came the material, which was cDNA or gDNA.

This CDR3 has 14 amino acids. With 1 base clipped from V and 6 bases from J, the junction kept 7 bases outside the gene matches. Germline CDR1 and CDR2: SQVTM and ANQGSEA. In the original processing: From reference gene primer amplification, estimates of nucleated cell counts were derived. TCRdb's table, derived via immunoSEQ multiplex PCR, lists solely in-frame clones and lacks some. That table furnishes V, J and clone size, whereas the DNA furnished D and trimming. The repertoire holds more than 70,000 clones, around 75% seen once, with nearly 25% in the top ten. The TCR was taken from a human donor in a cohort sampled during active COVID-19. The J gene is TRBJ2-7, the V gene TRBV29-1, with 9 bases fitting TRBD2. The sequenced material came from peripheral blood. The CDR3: CSVEGGLAGGEQYF. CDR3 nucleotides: TGCAGCGTTGAAGGGGGACTAGCAGGGGGCGAGCAGTACTTC.